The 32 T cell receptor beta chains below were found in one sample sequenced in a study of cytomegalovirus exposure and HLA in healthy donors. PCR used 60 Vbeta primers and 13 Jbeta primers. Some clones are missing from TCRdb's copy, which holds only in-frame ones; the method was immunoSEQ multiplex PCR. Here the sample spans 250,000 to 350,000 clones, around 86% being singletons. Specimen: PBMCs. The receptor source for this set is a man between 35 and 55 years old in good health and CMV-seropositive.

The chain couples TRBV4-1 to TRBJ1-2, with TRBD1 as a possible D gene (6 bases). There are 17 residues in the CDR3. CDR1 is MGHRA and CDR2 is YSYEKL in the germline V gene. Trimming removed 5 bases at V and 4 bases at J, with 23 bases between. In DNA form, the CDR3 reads TGCGCCAGCAGCGAGTCGCCTGGGACACCGGTGACCTATGGCTACACCTTC. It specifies CASSESPGTPVTYGYTF.

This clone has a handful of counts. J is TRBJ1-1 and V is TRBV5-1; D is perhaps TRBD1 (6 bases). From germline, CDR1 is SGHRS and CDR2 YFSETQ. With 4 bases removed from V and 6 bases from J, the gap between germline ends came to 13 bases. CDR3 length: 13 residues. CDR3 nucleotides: TGCGCCAGCAGCGTAGGGGGTGCCCCTGAAGCTTTCTTT. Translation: CASSVGGAPEAFF.

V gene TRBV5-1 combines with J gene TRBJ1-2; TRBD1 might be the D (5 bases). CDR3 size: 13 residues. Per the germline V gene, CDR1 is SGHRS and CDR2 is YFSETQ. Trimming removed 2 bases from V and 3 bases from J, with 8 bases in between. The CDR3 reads CASSFLTDYGYTF. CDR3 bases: TGCGCCAGCAGCTTTCTGACAGACTATGGCTACACCTTC.

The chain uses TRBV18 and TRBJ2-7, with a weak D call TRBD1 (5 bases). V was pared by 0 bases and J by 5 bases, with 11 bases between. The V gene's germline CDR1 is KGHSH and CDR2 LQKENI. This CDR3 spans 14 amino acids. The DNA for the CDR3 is TGTGCCAGCTCACCACCGCAAGGGGCCGACGAGCAGTACTTC. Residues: CASSPPQGADEQYF.

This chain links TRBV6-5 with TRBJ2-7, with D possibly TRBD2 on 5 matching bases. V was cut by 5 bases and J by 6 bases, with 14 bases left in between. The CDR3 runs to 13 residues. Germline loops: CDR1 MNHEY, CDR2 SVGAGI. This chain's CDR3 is CASSTPLGSEQYF. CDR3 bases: TGTGCCAGCAGTACACCGCTGGGGAGCGAGCAGTACTTC.

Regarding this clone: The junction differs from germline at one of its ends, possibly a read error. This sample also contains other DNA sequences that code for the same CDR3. The CDR3 DNA is TGTGCCAGTAGGGTCAACAGACGGACTGAAGCCTTCTTT. Translation: CASRVNRRTEAFF. The J gene is TRBJ1-1, the V gene TRBV19, with no clear D. The length of the CDR3 is 13 residues. Germline CDR1 reads LNHDA; CDR2 reads SQIVND (reference sequence).

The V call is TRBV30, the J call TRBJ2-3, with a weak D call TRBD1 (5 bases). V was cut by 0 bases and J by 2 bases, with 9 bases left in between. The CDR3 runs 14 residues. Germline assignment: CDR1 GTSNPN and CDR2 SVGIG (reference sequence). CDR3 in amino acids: CAWSVKGNTDTQYF. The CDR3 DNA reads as TGTGCCTGGAGTGTAAAGGGGAACACAGATACGCAGTATTTT.

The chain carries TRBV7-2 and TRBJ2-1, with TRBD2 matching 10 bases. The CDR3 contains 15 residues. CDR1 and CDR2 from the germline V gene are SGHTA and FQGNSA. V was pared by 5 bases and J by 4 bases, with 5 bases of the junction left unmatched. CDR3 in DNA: TGTGCCAGCAGCACCTATAGCGGGGGGTACAATGAGCAGTTCTTC. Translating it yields CASSTYSGGYNEQFF.

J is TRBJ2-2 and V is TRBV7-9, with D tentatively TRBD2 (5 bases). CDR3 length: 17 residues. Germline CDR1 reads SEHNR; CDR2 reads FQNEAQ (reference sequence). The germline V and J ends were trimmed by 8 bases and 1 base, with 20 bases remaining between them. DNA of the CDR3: TGTGCCAGCCGTGAGGGCACCGAATACTGGAACACCGGGGAGCTGTTTTTT. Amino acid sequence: CASREGTEYWNTGELFF.

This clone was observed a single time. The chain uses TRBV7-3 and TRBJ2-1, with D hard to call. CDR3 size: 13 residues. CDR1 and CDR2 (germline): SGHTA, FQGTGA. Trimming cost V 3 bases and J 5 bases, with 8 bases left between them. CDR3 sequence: CASSLVENNEQFF. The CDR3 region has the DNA TGTGCCAGCAGCTTGGTAGAAAACAATGAGCAGTTCTTC. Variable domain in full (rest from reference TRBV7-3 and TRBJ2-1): GAGVSQTPSNKVTEKGKYVELRCDPISGHTALYWYRQSLGQGPEFLIYFQGTGAADDSGLPNDRFFAVRPEGSVSTLKIQRTERGDSAVYLCASSLVENNEQFFGPGTRLTVL.

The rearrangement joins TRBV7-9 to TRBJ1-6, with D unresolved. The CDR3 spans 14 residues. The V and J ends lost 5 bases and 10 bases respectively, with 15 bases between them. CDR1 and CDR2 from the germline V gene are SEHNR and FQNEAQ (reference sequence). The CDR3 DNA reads TGTGCCAGCAGCCAAGGAGGTTTGGGATCACCCCTCCACTTT. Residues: CASSQGGLGSPLHF.

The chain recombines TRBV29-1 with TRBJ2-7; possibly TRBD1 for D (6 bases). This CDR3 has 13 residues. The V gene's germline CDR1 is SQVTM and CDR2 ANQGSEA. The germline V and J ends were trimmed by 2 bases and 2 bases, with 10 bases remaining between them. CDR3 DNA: TGCAGCGTTGAACAGGGGAGTCCCTACGAGCAGTACTTC. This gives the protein CSVEQGSPYEQYF.

The CDR3 bases are TGTGCCAGCAGATTTTTGGGAGAATCCTCTGGAAACACCATATATTTT. Residues: CASRFLGESSGNTIYF. This chain links TRBV28 with TRBJ1-3, with D uncertain. Germline V CDR1 and CDR2: MDHEN, SYDVKM. Trimming stripped 6 bases from V and 0 bases from J, with 15 bases between. The CDR3 has 16 residues.

The CDR3 region has the DNA TGTGCCAGCAGCTTAATTGGGGGCGCAGGCTACACCTTC. Translating gives CASSLIGGAGYTF. The chain links TRBV7-6 to TRBJ1-2; TRBD1 might be the D (6 bases). Deletions cut 2 bases from V and 8 bases from J, with 12 bases between. The CDR3 extends over 13 amino acids. CDR1 is SGHVS, CDR2 FNYEAQ, per germline.

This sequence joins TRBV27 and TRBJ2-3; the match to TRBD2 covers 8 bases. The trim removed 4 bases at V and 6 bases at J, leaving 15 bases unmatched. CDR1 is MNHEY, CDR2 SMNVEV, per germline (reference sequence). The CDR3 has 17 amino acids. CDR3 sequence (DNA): TGTGCCAGCAGTTCCATCCGTCCAGCGGGAGTAGAGGATACGCAGTATTTT. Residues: CASSSIRPAGVEDTQYF.

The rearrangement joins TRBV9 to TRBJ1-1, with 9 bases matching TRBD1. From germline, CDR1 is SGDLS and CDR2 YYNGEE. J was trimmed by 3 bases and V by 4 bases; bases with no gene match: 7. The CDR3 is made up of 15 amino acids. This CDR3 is CASSSGQGSDTEAFF. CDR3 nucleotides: TGTGCCAGCAGCTCGGGACAGGGATCCGACACTGAAGCTTTCTTT.

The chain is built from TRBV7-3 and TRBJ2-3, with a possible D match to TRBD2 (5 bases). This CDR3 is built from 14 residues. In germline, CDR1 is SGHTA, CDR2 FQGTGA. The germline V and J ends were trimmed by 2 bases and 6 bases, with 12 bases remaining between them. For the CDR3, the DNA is TGTGCCAGCAGCTTAGGGATAGCGACGGATACGCAGTATTTT. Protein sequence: CASSLGIATDTQYF. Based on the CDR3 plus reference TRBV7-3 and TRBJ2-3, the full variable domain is GAGVSQTPSNKVTEKGKYVELRCDPISGHTALYWYRQSLGQGPEFLIYFQGTGAADDSGLPNDRFFAVRPEGSVSTLKIQRTERGDSAVYLCASSLGIATDTQYFGPGTRLTVL.

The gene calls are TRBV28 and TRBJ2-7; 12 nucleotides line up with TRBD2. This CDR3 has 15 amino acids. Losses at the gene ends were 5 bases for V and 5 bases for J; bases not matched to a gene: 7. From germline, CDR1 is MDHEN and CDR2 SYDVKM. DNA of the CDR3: TGTGCCAGCAGTCCGTGGACTAGCGGGAACGACGAGCAGTACTTC. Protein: CASSPWTSGNDEQYF.

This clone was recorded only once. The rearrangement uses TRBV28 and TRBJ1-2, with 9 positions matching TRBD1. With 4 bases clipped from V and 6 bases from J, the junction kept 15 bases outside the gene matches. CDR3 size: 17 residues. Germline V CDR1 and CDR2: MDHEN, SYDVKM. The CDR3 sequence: CASSSGRTGGARHGYTF. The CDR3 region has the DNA TGTGCCAGCAGTTCGGGGCGAACAGGGGGCGCCCGGCATGGCTACACCTTC.

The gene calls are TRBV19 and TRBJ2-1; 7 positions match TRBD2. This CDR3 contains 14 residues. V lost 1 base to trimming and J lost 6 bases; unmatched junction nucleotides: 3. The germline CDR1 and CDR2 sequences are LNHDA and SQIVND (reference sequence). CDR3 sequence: CASSIGGGLNEQFF. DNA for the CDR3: TGTGCCAGTAGTATAGGGGGGGGTCTCAATGAGCAGTTCTTC.

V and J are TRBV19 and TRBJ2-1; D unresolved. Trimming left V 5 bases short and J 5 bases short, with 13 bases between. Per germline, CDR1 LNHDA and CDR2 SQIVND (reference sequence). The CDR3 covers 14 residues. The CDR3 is CASSWAMVNNEQFF. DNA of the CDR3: TGTGCCAGTAGTTGGGCAATGGTGAACAATGAGCAGTTCTTC.

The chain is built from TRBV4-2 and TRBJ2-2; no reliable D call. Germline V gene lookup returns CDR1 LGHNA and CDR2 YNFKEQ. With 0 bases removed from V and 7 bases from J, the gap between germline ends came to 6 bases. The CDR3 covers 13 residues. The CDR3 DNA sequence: TGTGCCAGCAGCCAAGATAGTGACGGGGAGCTGTTTTTT. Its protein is CASSQDSDGELFF.

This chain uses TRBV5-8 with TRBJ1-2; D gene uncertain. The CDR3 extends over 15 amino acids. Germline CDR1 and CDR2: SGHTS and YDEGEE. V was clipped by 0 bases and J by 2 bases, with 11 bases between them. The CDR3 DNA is TGTGCCAGCAGCTTGGAGGTTGCGGGAAACTATGGCTACACCTTC. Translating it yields CASSLEVAGNYGYTF.

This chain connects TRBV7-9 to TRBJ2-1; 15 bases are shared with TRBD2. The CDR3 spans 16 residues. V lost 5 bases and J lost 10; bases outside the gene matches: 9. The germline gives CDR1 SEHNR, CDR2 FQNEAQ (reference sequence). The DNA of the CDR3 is TGTGCCAGCAGCCCCAGGACTAGCGGGAGGGCATGGGAGCAGTTCTTC. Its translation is CASSPRTSGRAWEQFF.

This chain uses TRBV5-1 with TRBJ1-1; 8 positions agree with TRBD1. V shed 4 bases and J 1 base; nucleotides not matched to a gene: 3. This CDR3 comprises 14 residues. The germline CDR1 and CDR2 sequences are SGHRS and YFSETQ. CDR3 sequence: CASSAGTGNTEAFF. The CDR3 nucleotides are TGCGCCAGCAGCGCCGGGACAGGGAACACTGAAGCTTTCTTT.

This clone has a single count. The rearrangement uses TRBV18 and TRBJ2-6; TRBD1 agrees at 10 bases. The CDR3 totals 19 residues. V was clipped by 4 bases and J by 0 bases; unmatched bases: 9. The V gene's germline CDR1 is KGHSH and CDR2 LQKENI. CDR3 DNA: TGTGCCAGCTCACGGACAGGGGGTAACGGGAACTCTGGGGCCAACGTCCTGACTTTC. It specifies CASSRTGGNGNSGANVLTF. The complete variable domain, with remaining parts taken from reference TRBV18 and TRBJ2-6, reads NAGVMQNPRHLVRRRGQEARLRCSPMKGHSHVYWYRQLPEEGLKFMVYLQKENIIDESGMPKERFSAEFPKEGPSILRIQQVVRGDSAAYFCASSRTGGNGNSGANVLTFGAGSRLTVL.

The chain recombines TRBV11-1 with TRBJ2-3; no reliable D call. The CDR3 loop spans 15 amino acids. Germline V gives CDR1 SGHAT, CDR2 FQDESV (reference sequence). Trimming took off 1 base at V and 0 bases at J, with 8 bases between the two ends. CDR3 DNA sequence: TGTGCCAGCAGCTTAGATTCTGGCAGCACAGATACGCAGTATTTT. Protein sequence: CASSLDSGSTDTQYF.

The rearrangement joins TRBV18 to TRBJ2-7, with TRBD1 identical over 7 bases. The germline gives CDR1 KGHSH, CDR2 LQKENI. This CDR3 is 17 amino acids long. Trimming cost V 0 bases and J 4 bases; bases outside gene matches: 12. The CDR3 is CASSPPRGQRRNYEQYF. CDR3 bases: TGTGCCAGCTCACCACCGAGGGGACAGAGGAGGAATTACGAGCAGTACTTC.

In DNA form, the CDR3 reads TGTGCCACCAGCAGGGACGGGACTCCCTATACTGAAGCTTTCTTT. Its translation: CATSRDGTPYTEAFF. The gene calls are TRBV15 and TRBJ1-1; D is perhaps TRBD1 (5 bases). The CDR3 covers 15 residues. Germline-derived CDR1 and CDR2 are LNHNV and YYDKDF (reference sequence). V was pared by 3 bases and J by 5 bases, with 16 bases between.

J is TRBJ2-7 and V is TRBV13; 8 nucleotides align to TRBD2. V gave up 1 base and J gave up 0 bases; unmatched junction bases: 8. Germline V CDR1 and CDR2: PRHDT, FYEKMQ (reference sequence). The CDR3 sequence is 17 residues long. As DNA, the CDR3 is TGTGCCAGCAGCTTAGATGGTAGCGGGATGAACTCCTACGAGCAGTACTTC. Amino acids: CASSLDGSGMNSYEQYF.

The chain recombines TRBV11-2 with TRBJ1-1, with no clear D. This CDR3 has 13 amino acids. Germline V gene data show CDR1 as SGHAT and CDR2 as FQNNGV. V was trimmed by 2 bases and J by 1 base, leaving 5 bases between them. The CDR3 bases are TGTGCCAGCAGCTTATCCCAGAACACTGAAGCTTTCTTT. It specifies CASSLSQNTEAFF.

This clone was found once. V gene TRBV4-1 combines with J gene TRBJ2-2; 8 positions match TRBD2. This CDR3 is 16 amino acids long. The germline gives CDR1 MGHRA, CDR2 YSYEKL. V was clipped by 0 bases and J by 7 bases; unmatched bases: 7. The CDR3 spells CASSQEPGGGIGELFF. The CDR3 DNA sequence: TGCGCCAGCAGCCAAGAACCCGGCGGGGGGATCGGGGAGCTGTTTTTT.